Listed here are 23 T cell receptor beta chains from one sample, sequenced in a study of blood T cell repertoires in COVID-19. Clones were sequenced by immunoSEQ multiplex PCR, and TCRdb holds only the in-frame ones, with some missing. Counted here are 200,000 to 250,000 clones, about 85% occurring once; the ten biggest clones make up about 2%. Sequencing was done on a sample of peripheral blood. These receptor sequences come from a man aged 25 to 40 who had recovered from COVID-19.

V and J are TRBV7-9 and TRBJ1-4; the match to TRBD1 covers 10 bases. The CDR3 is 16 amino acids. V trimming: 1 base; J trimming: 8 bases; junction bases outside the gene matches: 7. Germline lookup yields CDR1 SEHNR and CDR2 FQNEAQ (reference sequence). CDR3 region: CASSLDRDRGLEKLFF. The CDR3 nucleotides are TGTGCCAGCAGCTTAGACCGGGACAGGGGTTTGGAAAAACTGTTTTTT.

The chain combines TRBV9 with TRBJ1-1; D ambiguous. Germline V gene data show CDR1 as SGDLS and CDR2 as YYNGEE. V lost 2 bases and J lost 3, with 8 bases in between. The CDR3 consists of 13 residues. The CDR3, as DNA: TGTGCCAGCAGCGTCGGGTTGGACACTGAAGCTTTCTTT. This translates into CASSVGLDTEAFF. The full variable domain, rest sourced from reference TRBV9 and TRBJ1-1, is DSGVTQTPKHLITATGQRVTLRCSPRSGDLSVYWYQQSLDQGLQFLIQYYNGEERAKGNILERFSAQQFPDLHSELNLSSLELGDSALYFCASSVGLDTEAFFGQGTRLTVV.

V is TRBV6-6 and J is TRBJ2-7; D unresolved. Germline CDR1 and CDR2: MNHNY and SVGAGI (reference sequence). CDR3 length: 13 residues. V gave up 5 bases and J gave up 0 bases, with 8 bases separating them. CDR3 residues: CASSRLSSYEQYF. DNA for the CDR3: TGTGCCAGCAGTCGTCTGAGCTCCTACGAGCAGTACTTC.

The chain couples TRBV28 to TRBJ2-5; 11 bases are shared with TRBD2. Germline loops: CDR1 MDHEN, CDR2 SYDVKM. Trimming at V came to 4 bases and at J to 4 bases, leaving 8 bases not matched to a gene. This CDR3 is built from 16 residues. CDR3 loop: CASSSSGGYDIETQYF. For the CDR3, the DNA is TGTGCCAGCAGTTCTAGCGGGGGGTACGACATAGAGACCCAGTACTTC.

In its sample, this clone was seen a few times. This chain joins TRBV6-5 and TRBJ2-7; TRBD1 is a possible D gene (6 bases). Germline CDR1 is MNHEY and CDR2 is SVGAGI. The V gene lost 0 bases and the J gene lost 5 bases, with 11 bases spanning the gap. This CDR3 has 14 residues. The CDR3 DNA follows: TGTGCCAGCAGTTACTCCCCAGGGGATCACGAGCAGTACTTC. Protein: CASSYSPGDHEQYF.

The gene calls are TRBV3-1 (or the pseudogene TRBV3-2) and TRBJ1-5; D ambiguous. V shed 3 bases and J shed 2 bases, with 8 bases lying between them. This CDR3 is 14 amino acids long. Germline V gene sequence: CDR1 LGHDT, CDR2 YNNKEL (reference sequence). CDR3 protein: CASSQARGNQPQHF. CDR3 in DNA: TGTGCCAGCAGCCAGGCGAGGGGCAATCAGCCCCAGCATTTT.

The chain has TRBV28 and TRBJ2-7, with D maybe TRBD1 (7 bases). The V gene's germline CDR1 is MDHEN and CDR2 SYDVKM. Trimming removed 8 bases at V and 3 bases at J, with 14 bases between. This CDR3 region has 13 residues. The CDR3 DNA reads as TGTGCCAGCCGGAGGGACAGTTACTACGAGCAGTACTTC. This encodes CASRRDSYYEQYF.

The chain recombines TRBV5-1 with TRBJ2-2; perhaps TRBD2 as D (5 bases). The CDR3 is 16 amino acids. The V end lost 1 base, the J end lost 0 bases, and 10 bases lay between the germline ends. Germline CDR1 is SGHRS and CDR2 is YFSETQ. The CDR3 DNA sequence: TGCGCCAGCAGCTTGTCCGGGGAAACGAACACCGGGGAGCTGTTTTTT. Amino acids: CASSLSGETNTGELFF.

This chain connects TRBV6-5 to TRBJ1-2; no reliable D call. From germline, CDR1 is MNHEY and CDR2 SVGAGI. The CDR3 covers 13 residues. Trimming took 8 bases from V and 0 from J, leaving 10 bases between them. The DNA of the CDR3 is TGTGCCAGCCGAACAGCTTCTAACTATGGCTACACCTTC. Its translation is CASRTASNYGYTF.

This chain joins TRBV6-4 and TRBJ1-2; TRBD1 aligns across 8 bases. The CDR3 contains 15 residues. Unmatched junction bases numbered 11, after V lost 6 bases and J lost 5 bases. Germline CDR1 and CDR2: MRHNA and SNTAGT. CDR3 sequence (DNA): TGTGCCAGCAGCTTAGCAGGGGGCGCTAGGTATGGCTACACCTTC. It yields the protein CASSLAGGARYGYTF.

The rearrangement links TRBV5-1 to TRBJ2-5, with TRBD2 matching over 8 bases. The CDR3 covers 14 residues. V dropped 4 bases and J dropped 3; count of bases not matched to a gene: 5. Germline values: CDR1 SGHRS, CDR2 YFSETQ. The CDR3 is CASSVSGGKETQYF. The DNA for the CDR3 is TGCGCCAGCAGCGTAAGCGGGGGAAAAGAGACCCAGTACTTC.

The genes are TRBV6-4 and TRBJ2-1; 7 positions agree with TRBD2. Germline V gives CDR1 MRHNA, CDR2 SNTAGT. The trim removed 0 bases at V and 5 bases at J, leaving 4 bases unmatched. CDR3 length: 15 amino acids. Here the CDR3 reads CASSDSTGGNNEQFF. CDR3 coding DNA: TGTGCCAGCAGTGACTCGACGGGGGGAAACAATGAGCAGTTCTTC.

The chain links TRBV18 to TRBJ2-5; possibly TRBD1 for D (6 bases). The germline V gene has CDR1 KGHSH and CDR2 LQKENI. This CDR3 has 12 amino acids. V shed 6 bases and J shed 5 bases, with 10 bases lying between them. In nucleotides, the CDR3 is TGTGCCAGCTCGAACAGGGAGGAGACCCAGTACTTC. Amino acids: CASSNREETQYF.

With respect to this clone: The same CDR3 can be traced to other DNA sequences in this sample. V gene TRBV2 combines with J gene TRBJ1-2; D is perhaps TRBD1 (6 bases). V gave up 5 bases and J gave up 2 bases, with 12 bases separating them. Germline CDR1 is SNHLY and CDR2 is FYNNEI. The CDR3 is 14 amino acids. DNA for the CDR3: TGTGCCAGCAGTTCACAGGGCACCAACTATGGCTACACCTTC. This encodes CASSSQGTNYGYTF.

This chain connects TRBV5-6 to TRBJ1-2; 9 bases agree with TRBD1. Per the germline V gene, CDR1 is SGHDT and CDR2 is YYEEEE. V gave up 4 bases and J gave up 6 bases; unmatched junction bases: 4. The CDR3 sequence is 13 residues long. The CDR3 DNA reads TGTGCCAGCAGCATTGGACAGGGGAATGGCTACACCTTC. Its protein product is CASSIGQGNGYTF.

The chain couples TRBV23-1 to TRBJ1-2, with D unresolved. TRBV23-1 is reported as an ORF; its role is uncertain. V was pared by 11 bases and J by 0 bases, with 19 bases between. The CDR3 sequence is 15 residues long. The CDR3 bases are TGCGCCGGACCGAGGATGAGGGAGGCTAACTATGGCTACACCTTC. This translates into CAGPRMREANYGYTF.

This clone was detected only a few times. The V call is TRBV9, the J call TRBJ1-3; TRBD1 matches 7 bases. Germline V gives CDR1 SGDLS, CDR2 YYNGEE. The V gene end was trimmed by 3 bases and the J gene end by 0 bases; junction bases not matched to a gene: 0. The length of the CDR3 is 14 residues. DNA for the CDR3: TGTGCCAGCAGCGGGACAGGCTCTGGAAACACCATATATTTT. It translates to CASSGTGSGNTIYF.

The rearrangement uses TRBV2 and TRBJ1-2, with 7 bases identical to TRBD1. Germline V gene sequence: CDR1 SNHLY, CDR2 FYNNEI. This CDR3 is 12 amino acids long. J was trimmed by 3 bases and V by 9 bases; bases with no gene match: 4. The CDR3 DNA sequence: TGTGCCAGTAAAGGACAGGACTATGGCTACACCTTC. This encodes CASKGQDYGYTF.

The rearrangement joins TRBV24-1 to TRBJ1-1; 7 nucleotides align to TRBD1. Germline CDR1 reads KGHDR; CDR2 reads SFDVKD. The CDR3 has 14 amino acids. With V trimmed by 7 bases and J by 2 bases, 6 bases remained unmatched. The CDR3 bases are TGTGCCACCAGCCTCCGGGACAGTAACACTGAAGCTTTCTTT. Translation: CATSLRDSNTEAFF.

On this clone: Other DNA sequences in this sample translate to the same CDR3. The CDR3 sequence is CASSSTESYEQYF. The CDR3 coding sequence is TGCGCCAGCAGCAGCACTGAAAGCTACGAGCAGTACTTC. The chain has TRBV5-1 and TRBJ2-7; D remains unclear. Trimming shortened V by 4 bases and J by 3 bases, and 11 bases separated the two germline ends. Germline CDR1 reads SGHRS; CDR2 reads YFSETQ. This CDR3 contains 13 residues.

V gene TRBV7-7 combines with J gene TRBJ2-1, with 7 bases identical to TRBD2. CDR1 is SSHAT, CDR2 FNYEAQ, per germline (reference sequence). The ends lost 2 bases at V and 0 bases at J; junction bases unmatched: 4. The CDR3 consists of 16 residues. The CDR3 sequence: CASSLRGVSSYNEQFF. CDR3 sequence (DNA): TGTGCCAGCAGCTTACGGGGGGTGAGCTCCTACAATGAGCAGTTCTTC.

The chain recombines TRBV5-4 with TRBJ2-1; D gene uncertain. The CDR3 runs to 13 residues. CDR1 SGHNT and CDR2 YYREEE come from the germline V gene (reference sequence). Deletions cut 1 base from V and 7 bases from J, with 9 bases between. The CDR3 region is CASSLIEWNEQFF. The CDR3 DNA follows: TGTGCCAGCAGCTTGATAGAGTGGAATGAGCAGTTCTTC.

CDR3 region: CASSVGGSNEKLFF. CDR3 sequence (DNA): TGTGCCAGCAGTGTTGGGGGGTCGAATGAAAAACTGTTTTTT. J is TRBJ1-4 and V is TRBV28; D might be TRBD1 (5 bases). Germline CDR1 and CDR2: MDHEN and SYDVKM. V was trimmed by 5 bases and J by 5 bases, leaving 12 bases between them. This CDR3 is built from 14 residues.